This T cell receptor beta chain was retrieved from a study of OX40 agonist ivuxolimab in advanced cancers. On the study more broadly: Roughly two fifths of patients had received prior checkpoint inhibitor therapy. Overall study results and limits: Determination of antigen specificity was not performed for the expanded peripheral T cells. At doses 0.1 to 3.0 mg/kg, CD4+ and CD8+ clones expanded. Among T cells, CD8+ cells averaged more expanded clones than CD4+ cells.

Libraries were prepared by immunoSEQ multiplex PCR; TCRdb keeps only in-frame clonotypes and omits some of them. Of about 73,000 clones detected, around 89% appear once; the ten largest clones hold roughly 0.5%. As regards this clone: Antigen unknown.

The sequenced sample was CD4+ or CD8+ T cells sorted from blood, obtained in a trial of the OX40 agonist ivuxolimab. The clonotype originates from an adult with an advanced solid tumor such as melanoma, head and neck, liver or kidney cancer.

The CDR3 is CSVEPRSSYNEQFF. The CDR3 bases are TGCAGCGTTGAGCCCCGCAGCTCCTACAATGAGCAGTTCTTC. The rearrangement uses TRBV29-1 and TRBJ2-1; D remains ambiguous. Germline V gene lookup returns CDR1 SQVTM and CDR2 ANQGSEA. The CDR3 is 14 residues long. Trimming removed 3 bases at V and 0 bases at J, with 9 bases between.